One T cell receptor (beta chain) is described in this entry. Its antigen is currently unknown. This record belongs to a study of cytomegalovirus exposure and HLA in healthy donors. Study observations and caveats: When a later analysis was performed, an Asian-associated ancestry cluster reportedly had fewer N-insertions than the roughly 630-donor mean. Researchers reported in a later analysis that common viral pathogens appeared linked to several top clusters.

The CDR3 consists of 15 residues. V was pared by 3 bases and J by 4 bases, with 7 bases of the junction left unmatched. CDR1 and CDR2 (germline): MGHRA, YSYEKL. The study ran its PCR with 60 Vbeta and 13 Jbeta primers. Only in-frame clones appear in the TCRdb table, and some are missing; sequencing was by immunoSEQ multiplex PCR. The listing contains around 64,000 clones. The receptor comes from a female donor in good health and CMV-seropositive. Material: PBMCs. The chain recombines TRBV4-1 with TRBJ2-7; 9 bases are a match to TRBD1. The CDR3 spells CASSQVGQGWYEQYF. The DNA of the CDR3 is TGCGCCAGCAGCCAGGTGGGACAGGGATGGTACGAGCAGTACTTC.